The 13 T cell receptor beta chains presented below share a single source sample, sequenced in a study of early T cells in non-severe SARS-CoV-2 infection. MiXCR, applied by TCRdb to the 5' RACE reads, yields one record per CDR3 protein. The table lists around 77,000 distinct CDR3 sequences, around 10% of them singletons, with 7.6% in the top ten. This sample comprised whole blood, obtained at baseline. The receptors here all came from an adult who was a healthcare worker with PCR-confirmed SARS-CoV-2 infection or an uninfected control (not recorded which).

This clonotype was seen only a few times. CDR3 amino acids: CASSRQTGGAGANVLTF. The DNA for the CDR3 is TGCGCCAGCAGCCGGCAAACTGGGGGGGCTGGGGCCAACGTCCTGACTTTC. The V gene is TRBV4-3, the J gene TRBJ2-6, with 7 bases aligning to TRBD2. There are 17 residues in the CDR3. CDR1 LGHNA and CDR2 YSLEER come from the germline V gene. J was trimmed by 2 bases and V by 4 bases; bases with no gene match: 8.

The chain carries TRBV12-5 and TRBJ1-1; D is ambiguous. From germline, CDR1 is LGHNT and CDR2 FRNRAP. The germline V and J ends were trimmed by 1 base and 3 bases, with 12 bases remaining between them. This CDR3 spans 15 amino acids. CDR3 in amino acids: CASGLDDEGHTEAFF. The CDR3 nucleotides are TGTGCTAGTGGTTTGGACGATGAAGGGCACACTGAAGCTTTCTTT. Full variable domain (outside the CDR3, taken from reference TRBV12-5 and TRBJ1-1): DARVTQTPRHKVTEMGQEVTMRCQPILGHNTVFWYRQTMMQGLELLAYFRNRAPLDDSGMPKDRFSAEMPDATLATLKIQPSEPRDSAVYFCASGLDDEGHTEAFFGQGTRLTVV.

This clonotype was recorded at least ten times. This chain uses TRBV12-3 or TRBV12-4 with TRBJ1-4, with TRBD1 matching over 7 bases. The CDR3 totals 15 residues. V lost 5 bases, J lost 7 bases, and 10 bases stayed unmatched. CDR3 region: CASSTQRQGGEKLFF. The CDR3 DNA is TGTGCCAGCAGTACCCAGAGACAGGGCGGTGAAAAACTGTTTTTT.

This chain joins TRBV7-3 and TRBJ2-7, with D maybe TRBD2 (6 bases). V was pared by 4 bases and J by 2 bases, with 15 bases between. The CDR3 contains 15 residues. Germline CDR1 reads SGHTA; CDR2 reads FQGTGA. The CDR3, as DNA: TGTGCCAGCAGCTCTCGAGCGGGCGCAGCCTACGAGCAGTACTTC. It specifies CASSSRAGAAYEQYF.

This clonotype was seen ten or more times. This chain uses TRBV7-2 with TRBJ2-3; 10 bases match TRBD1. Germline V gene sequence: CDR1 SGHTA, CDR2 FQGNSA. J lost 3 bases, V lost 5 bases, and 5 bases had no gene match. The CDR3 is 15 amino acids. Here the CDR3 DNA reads TGTGCCAGCAGCCAAGACAGGGGGCTTACAGATACGCAGTATTTT. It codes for CASSQDRGLTDTQYF.

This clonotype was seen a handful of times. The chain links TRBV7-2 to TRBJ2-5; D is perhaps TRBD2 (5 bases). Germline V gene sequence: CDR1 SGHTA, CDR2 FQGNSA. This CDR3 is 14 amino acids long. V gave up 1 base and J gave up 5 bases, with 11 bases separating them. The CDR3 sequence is CASSLGLATETQYF. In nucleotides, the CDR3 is TGTGCCAGCAGCTTAGGCCTAGCAACGGAGACCCAGTACTTC.

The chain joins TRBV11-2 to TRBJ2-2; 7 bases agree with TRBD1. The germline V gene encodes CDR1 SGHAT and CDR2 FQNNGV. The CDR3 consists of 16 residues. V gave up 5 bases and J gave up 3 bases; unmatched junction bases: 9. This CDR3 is CASSRSRDRYTGELFF. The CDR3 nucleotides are TGTGCCAGCAGCCGAAGCAGGGACAGATACACCGGGGAGCTGTTTTTT.

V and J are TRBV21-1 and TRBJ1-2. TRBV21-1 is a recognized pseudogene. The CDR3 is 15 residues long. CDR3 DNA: TGTGCCAGCAGCAAAGCGCGGGAGCAGACCTATGGCTACACCTTC. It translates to CASSKAREQTYGYTF.

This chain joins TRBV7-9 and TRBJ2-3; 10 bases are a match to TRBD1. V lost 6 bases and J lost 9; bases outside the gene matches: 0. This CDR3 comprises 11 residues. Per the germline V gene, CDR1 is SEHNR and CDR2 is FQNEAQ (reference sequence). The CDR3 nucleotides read TGTGCCAGCAGGGACAGGGGGACGCAGTATTTT. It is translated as CASRDRGTQYF.

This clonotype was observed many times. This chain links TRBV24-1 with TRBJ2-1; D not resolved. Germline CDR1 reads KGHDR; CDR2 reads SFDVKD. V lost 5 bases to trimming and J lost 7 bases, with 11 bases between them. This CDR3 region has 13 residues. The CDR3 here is CATSATGSNEQFF. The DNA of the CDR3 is TGTGCCACCAGTGCGACTGGATCGAATGAGCAGTTCTTC.

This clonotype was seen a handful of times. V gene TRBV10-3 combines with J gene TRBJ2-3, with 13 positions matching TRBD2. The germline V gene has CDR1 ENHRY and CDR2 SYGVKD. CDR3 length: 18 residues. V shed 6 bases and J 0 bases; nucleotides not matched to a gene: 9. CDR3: CAIRDTSGGAQSTDTQYF. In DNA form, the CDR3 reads TGTGCCATCAGGGATACTAGCGGGGGGGCCCAAAGCACAGATACGCAGTATTTT.

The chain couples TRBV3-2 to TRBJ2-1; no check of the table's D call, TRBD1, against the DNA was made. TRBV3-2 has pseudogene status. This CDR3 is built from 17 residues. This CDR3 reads CASSQERRGGSYNEQFF. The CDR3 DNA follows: TGTGCCAGCAGCCAAGAGAGGCGGGGGGGCTCCTACAATGAGCAGTTCTTC.

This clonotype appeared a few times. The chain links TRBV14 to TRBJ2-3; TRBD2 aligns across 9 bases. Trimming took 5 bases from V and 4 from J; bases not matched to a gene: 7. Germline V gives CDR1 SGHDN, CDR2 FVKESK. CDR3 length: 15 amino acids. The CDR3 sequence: CASSMTSGLADTQYF. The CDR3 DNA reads TGTGCCAGCAGCATGACTAGCGGCCTAGCAGATACGCAGTATTTT.